This record looks at one TCR beta chain sequence and its context. The repertoire was sequenced with immunoSEQ multiplex PCR; TCRdb's copy has only in-frame clones and lacks some. Seen here are some 63,000 clones, approximately 87% observed once, and the top ten hold over 5%. This specimen comes from a study of OX40 agonist ivuxolimab in advanced cancers. The overall study: The diagnoses of dose-escalation patients were hepatocellular carcinoma, melanoma, renal cell or head and neck cancer. Cohort: 82.7% men, mean age roughly 60, aged roughly 20 to 79.

Sample: CD4+ or CD8+ T cells sorted from blood, taken in a trial of the OX40 agonist ivuxolimab. This sequence originates from an adult with an advanced solid tumor such as melanoma, head and neck, liver or kidney cancer.

The CDR3 DNA reads TGTGCCAGTAGTATAAAAACAGGGGATATCTATGGCTACACCTTC. This gives the protein CASSIKTGDIYGYTF. The chain joins TRBV19 to TRBJ1-2; 7 nucleotides agree with TRBD1. CDR1 is LNHDA, CDR2 SQIVND, per germline (reference sequence). V was clipped by 2 bases and J by 4 bases; unmatched bases: 7. This CDR3 contains 15 residues. Full variable domain (remainder filled in from reference TRBV19 and TRBJ1-2): DGGITQSPKYLFRKEGQNVTLSCEQNLNHDAMYWYRQDPGQGLRLIYYSQIVNDFQKGDIAEGYSVSREKKESFPLTVTSAQKNPTAFYLCASSIKTGDIYGYTFGSGTRLTVV.